These 32 T cell receptor beta chains share one sample of origin, sequenced in a study of Tregs in tolerant kidney transplant recipients. Mixed chimerism was transient after nonmyeloablative marrow transplants from related graft donors. TCRdb keeps only in-frame clones here, not all; method: immunoSEQ multiplex PCR. Among fewer than 60,000 clones, about 91% were seen once, and the ten largest hold 13% to 15%. The sequencing here drew on CD8+ T cells from blood (PBMCs), taken 24 months after the transplant. These receptors were taken from a human patient who received a combined kidney and bone marrow transplant. T cells may partly derive from the graft donor.

V gene TRBV9 combines with J gene TRBJ2-5; 10 bases match TRBD2. Germline CDR1 is SGDLS and CDR2 is YYNGEE. Unmatched junction bases numbered 11, after V lost 5 bases and J lost 1 base. The CDR3 totals 17 residues. CDR3 nucleotides: TGTGCCAGCAGTCAAGAGGGGCAGCGGGGGGGCCAAGAGACCCAGTACTTC. The encoded protein is CASSQEGQRGGQETQYF.

This chain's CDR3 is CASSSSGTGGNEQFF. The CDR3 DNA reads TGTGCCAGCAGCTCCTCCGGGACAGGGGGCAATGAGCAGTTCTTC. V gene TRBV9 combines with J gene TRBJ2-1, with 11 bases that match TRBD1. The CDR3 spans 15 residues. From germline, CDR1 is SGDLS and CDR2 YYNGEE. V lost 4 bases, J lost 6 bases, and 6 bases stayed unmatched.

The V call is TRBV1, the J call TRBJ2-7; TRBD2 is the table's D call and was not checked against the DNA. TRBV1 represents a pseudogene. This CDR3 comprises 9 residues. The CDR3 region has the DNA TGCACCACTAGGTTCGAGCAGTACTTC. This encodes CTTRFEQYF.

The CDR3: CASSFDRYQETQYF. The CDR3 nucleotides are TGCGCCAGCAGCTTCGACAGGTACCAAGAGACCCAGTACTTC. The chain combines TRBV5-1 with TRBJ2-5, with D possibly being TRBD1 (6 bases). Trimming cost V 2 bases and J 0 bases, with 8 bases left between them. The CDR3 spans 14 residues. The germline V gene encodes CDR1 SGHRS and CDR2 YFSETQ. The full variable domain, in which reference TRBV5-1 and TRBJ2-5 provide the parts outside the CDR3, is KAGVTQTPRYLIKTRGQQVTLSCSPISGHRSVSWYQQTPGQGLQFLFEYFSETQRNKGNFPGRFSGRQFSNSRSEMNVSTLELGDSALYLCASSFDRYQETQYFGPGTRLLVL.

V is TRBV7-8 and J is TRBJ2-3; 9 nucleotides match TRBD2. This CDR3 is built from 16 residues. CDR1 is SGHVS and CDR2 is FQNEAQ in the germline V gene. The trim removed 0 bases at V and 3 bases at J, leaving 4 bases unmatched. This CDR3 reads CASSLAGGGATDTQYF. The CDR3, as DNA: TGTGCCAGCAGCTTAGCGGGCGGGGGGGCGACAGATACGCAGTATTTT.

The genes are TRBV19 and TRBJ2-7, with D possibly TRBD1 on 5 matching bases. CDR3 length: 14 amino acids. Germline CDR1 is LNHDA and CDR2 is SQIVND (reference sequence). The germline V and J ends were trimmed by 5 bases and 2 bases, with 13 bases remaining between them. CDR3 in amino acids: CASSPWQGAYEQYF. The CDR3 DNA is TGTGCCAGTAGTCCGTGGCAGGGCGCCTACGAGCAGTACTTC.

J is TRBJ2-1 and V is TRBV25-1; 8 bases map to TRBD1. The V and J ends lost 4 bases and 3 bases, in that order; junction bases with no gene match: 2. CDR3 size: 14 residues. CDR1 and CDR2 from the germline V gene are MGHDK and SYGVNS. The CDR3 spells CASSGTGYYNEQFF. For the CDR3, the DNA is TGTGCCAGCAGTGGGACAGGGTACTACAATGAGCAGTTCTTC.

This clone was seen a single time. V usage is TRBV11-2 and J usage is TRBJ2-5; D unclear. The germline V gene encodes CDR1 SGHAT and CDR2 FQNNGV. The germline V and J ends were trimmed by 6 bases and 4 bases, with 12 bases remaining between them. This CDR3 region has 13 residues. The chain's CDR3 is CASRFTLLETQYF. In DNA form, the CDR3 reads TGTGCCAGCAGATTCACTCTTCTAGAGACCCAGTACTTC. Using reference TRBV11-2 and TRBJ2-5 for the parts outside the CDR3, the full variable domain is EAGVAQSPRYKIIEKRQSVAFWCNPISGHATLYWYQQILGQGPKLLIQFQNNGVVDDSQLPKDRFSAERLKGVDSTLKIQPAKLEDSAVYLCASRFTLLETQYFGPGTRLLVL.

This chain joins TRBV5-6 and TRBJ2-3; the match to TRBD2 covers 7 bases. The V segment lost 4 bases and the J segment 3 bases; nucleotides outside the gene matches: 11. The CDR3 contains 16 residues. The germline gives CDR1 SGHDT, CDR2 YYEEEE. The CDR3 nucleotides read TGTGCCAGCAGCCCCCTTGGGACTACTAGAACAGATACGCAGTATTTT. Its translation: CASSPLGTTRTDTQYF.

The rearrangement uses TRBV13 and TRBJ2-3, with TRBD2 matching over 10 bases. The V gene end was trimmed by 1 base and the J gene end by 2 bases; junction bases not matched to a gene: 6. Germline CDR1 is PRHDT and CDR2 is FYEKMQ (reference sequence). The CDR3 has 17 amino acids. CDR3 protein: CASSLEFLAGATDTQYF. The CDR3 nucleotides read TGTGCCAGCAGCTTAGAGTTTCTAGCGGGAGCCACAGATACGCAGTATTTT.

The CDR3 protein is CASSVLPGGPNYGYTF. The CDR3 DNA reads as TGTGCCAGCAGCGTCCTACCAGGGGGGCCTAACTATGGCTACACCTTC. The chain carries TRBV9 and TRBJ1-2, with 7 positions matching TRBD1. CDR1 and CDR2 from the germline V gene are SGDLS and YYNGEE. The V and J ends lost 2 bases and 0 bases, in that order; junction bases with no gene match: 7. The CDR3 is 16 residues long.

V usage is TRBV11-2 and J usage is TRBJ2-1; 10 nucleotides align to TRBD2. Germline assignment: CDR1 SGHAT and CDR2 FQNNGV. The CDR3 has 15 amino acids. The trim removed 2 bases at V and 9 bases at J, leaving 7 bases unmatched. The DNA of the CDR3 is TGTGCCAGCAGCTTAAGCGGGGGGGCCGGAAGTGAGCAGTTCTTC. Its translation is CASSLSGGAGSEQFF.

The rearrangement joins TRBV27 to TRBJ2-3, with TRBD2 matching 7 bases. V lost 4 bases and J lost 2; bases outside the gene matches: 15. CDR1 is MNHEY and CDR2 is SMNVEV in the germline V gene (reference sequence). The CDR3 has 18 amino acids. This chain's CDR3 is CASSSLWGGPGFTDTQYF. For the CDR3, the DNA is TGTGCCAGCAGTTCCCTGTGGGGGGGACCCGGTTTCACAGATACGCAGTATTTT.

CDR3 bases: TGTGCCAGCAGCTTAGGTGCCTCCGGTGAAAAACTGTTTTTT. The encoded protein is CASSLGASGEKLFF. This rearrangement joins TRBV13 to TRBJ1-4, with D uncertain. V dropped 0 bases and J dropped 7 bases, with 9 bases sitting between them. This CDR3 is built from 14 residues. The germline V gene has CDR1 PRHDT and CDR2 FYEKMQ (reference sequence).

The rearrangement joins TRBV11-2 to TRBJ2-7; the D gene is possibly TRBD2 (6 bases). The CDR3 is 17 residues long. Trimming stripped 1 base from V and 7 bases from J, with 23 bases between. Germline V lookup: CDR1 SGHAT, CDR2 FQNNGV. The CDR3 loop is CASSLGMGASGVGEQYF. Here the CDR3 DNA reads TGTGCCAGCAGCTTAGGAATGGGCGCCTCGGGGGTGGGTGAGCAGTACTTC.

The rearrangement joins TRBV20-1 to TRBJ2-7; no clear D gene. Trimming removed 3 bases from V and 6 bases from J, with 9 bases in between. Per the germline V gene, CDR1 is DFQATT and CDR2 is SNEGSKA (reference sequence). The CDR3 spans 11 residues. The CDR3 is CSASPQAEQYF. The CDR3 nucleotides are TGCAGTGCTAGTCCTCAGGCCGAGCAGTACTTC.

CDR3 protein: CAISGATGGQVNEQFF. CDR3 coding DNA: TGTGCCATCAGTGGGGCGACAGGGGGCCAAGTCAATGAGCAGTTCTTC. V gene TRBV10-3 combines with J gene TRBJ2-1; 10 bases align to TRBD1. The CDR3 totals 16 residues. Trimming took 4 bases from V and 6 from J; bases not matched to a gene: 9. Germline-derived CDR1 and CDR2 are ENHRY and SYGVKD.

The chain carries TRBV7-9 and TRBJ2-7; D call uncertain. V was cut by 5 bases and J by 0 bases, with 14 bases left in between. This CDR3 is 15 amino acids long. Germline V gene lookup returns CDR1 SEHNR and CDR2 FQNEAQ (reference sequence). The CDR3 region has the DNA TGTGCCAGCAGCCATCCAAGAGGAAACTCCTACGAGCAGTACTTC. It codes for CASSHPRGNSYEQYF.

V and J are TRBV10-3 and TRBJ2-5, with a possible D match to TRBD1 (6 bases). Trimming pared 0 bases from V and 5 bases from J, leaving 13 bases between. This CDR3 contains 15 residues. CDR1 is ENHRY and CDR2 is SYGVKD in the germline V gene. In nucleotides, the CDR3 is TGTGCCATCAGTGAGTCGGAAGGGGGTGGGGAGACCCAGTACTTC. Translation: CAISESEGGGETQYF.

This chain connects TRBV4-1 to TRBJ2-3, with unresolved D. Trimming shortened V by 3 bases and J by 2 bases, and 6 bases separated the two germline ends. The CDR3 extends over 13 amino acids. Germline values: CDR1 MGHRA, CDR2 YSYEKL. The CDR3 spells CASSQLSTDTQYF. DNA of the CDR3: TGCGCCAGCAGCCAGCTATCCACAGATACGCAGTATTTT.

The chain couples TRBV2 to TRBJ2-5, with a weak D call TRBD1 (5 bases). CDR3 size: 15 residues. The V end was cut by 3 bases, the J end by 4 bases, with 15 bases between. CDR1 SNHLY and CDR2 FYNNEI come from the germline V gene. The CDR3 DNA is TGTGCCAGCAGTGAGGAACAGGTCAGCAGAGAGACCCAGTACTTC. Its protein product is CASSEEQVSRETQYF. Together with reference TRBV2 and TRBJ2-5, the CDR3 gives the full variable domain: EPEVTQTPSHQVTQMGQEVILRCVPISNHLYFYWYRQILGQKVEFLVSFYNNEISEKSEIFDDQFSVERPDGSNFTLKIRSTKLEDSAMYFCASSEEQVSRETQYFGPGTRLLVL.

There are a few counts of this clone. The chain links TRBV7-9 to TRBJ1-1; 7 bases align to TRBD1. This CDR3 spans 17 amino acids. The V and J ends lost 4 bases and 5 bases, in that order; junction bases with no gene match: 16. Germline V gene data show CDR1 as SEHNR and CDR2 as FQNEAQ (reference sequence). The CDR3 DNA reads TGTGCCAGCAGCTCAAAGCCCCCCCGACAGGGAAGAACTGAAGCTTTCTTT. Translated, it gives CASSSKPPRQGRTEAFF.

This clone appeared a few times. The rearrangement links TRBV7-9 to TRBJ2-2; D may be TRBD2 (6 bases). The ends were cut back, 0 bases at V and 5 bases at J, with 13 bases in the middle. CDR3 length: 16 amino acids. Germline V gene data show CDR1 as SEHNR and CDR2 as FQNEAQ (reference sequence). The CDR3 is CASSLAALAQTGELFF. The DNA for the CDR3 is TGTGCCAGCAGCTTAGCGGCTCTAGCGCAAACCGGGGAGCTGTTTTTT.

The chain employs TRBV10-1 and TRBJ2-5; 9 bases line up with TRBD2. With V trimmed by 5 bases and J by 5 bases, 6 bases remained unmatched. Germline V gene lookup returns CDR1 WNHNN and CDR2 SYGVQD (reference sequence). The CDR3 is 14 amino acids. CDR3 in amino acids: CASSWPSGKETQYF. CDR3 sequence (DNA): TGCGCCAGCAGTTGGCCTAGCGGGAAGGAGACCCAGTACTTC.

The chain joins TRBV9 to TRBJ2-3; possibly TRBD2 for D (6 bases). V was cut by 3 bases and J by 0 bases, with 11 bases left in between. Germline lookup yields CDR1 SGDLS and CDR2 YYNGEE. This CDR3 region has 15 residues. The CDR3 protein is CASSAGGASTDTQYF. The DNA of the CDR3 is TGTGCCAGCAGCGCCGGCGGGGCCAGCACAGATACGCAGTATTTT.

V and J are TRBV21-1 and TRBJ2-7; whether TRBD2, the table's D call, matches the DNA was not checked. TRBV21-1 is annotated as a pseudogene. This CDR3 is 16 amino acids long. CDR3 amino acids: CASVLGLAGGRYEQYF. The CDR3 region has the DNA TGTGCCAGCGTCCTGGGACTAGCGGGGGGGAGGTACGAGCAGTACTTC.

As DNA, the CDR3 is TGTGCCAGCACCAAGGGGGGGACTCTGGCTGAAGCTTTCTTT. Translating gives CASTKGGTLAEAFF. V is TRBV28 and J is TRBJ1-1; D perhaps matches TRBD1 (6 bases). Germline CDR1 reads MDHEN; CDR2 reads SYDVKM. CDR3 length equals 14 residues. V was pared by 7 bases and J by 6 bases, with 18 bases between.

The rearrangement links TRBV9 to TRBJ1-2; 8 bases align to TRBD1. In germline, CDR1 is SGDLS, CDR2 YYNGEE. J gave up 3 bases and V 4 bases, and 5 bases lay outside the gene matches. This CDR3 comprises 14 residues. The CDR3 bases are TGTGCCAGCAGCAACCCGGGACAGGACTATGGCTACACCTTC. Amino acid sequence: CASSNPGQDYGYTF.

V and J are TRBV27 and TRBJ2-7; TRBD2 agrees at 7 bases. Germline V gene sequence: CDR1 MNHEY, CDR2 SMNVEV (reference sequence). The V and J ends lost 5 bases and 0 bases, in that order; junction bases with no gene match: 4. CDR3 length equals 14 residues. The CDR3 DNA sequence: TGTGCCAGCAGTGTAGCGGGCCGCTCCTACGAGCAGTACTTC. As protein: CASSVAGRSYEQYF.

A few counts support this clone. Within the sample, other DNA sequences also encode this same CDR3. The rearrangement uses TRBV7-6 and TRBJ2-7, with 11 bases lining up with TRBD2. V lost 5 bases to trimming and J lost 1 base; unmatched junction nucleotides: 4. CDR1 and CDR2 from the germline V gene are SGHVS and FNYEAQ. The CDR3 covers 15 residues. The chain's CDR3 is CASSLGTSGSYEQYF. DNA of the CDR3: TGTGCCAGCAGCCTGGGGACTAGCGGTTCCTACGAGCAGTACTTC.

The CDR3 DNA reads as TGTGCCAGCAGCGCCCCCGGGAGCTCCTACGAGCAGTACTTC. It is translated as CASSAPGSSYEQYF. V and J are TRBV5-5 and TRBJ2-7; D might be TRBD2 (6 bases). Looked up from germline, CDR1 is SGHKS and CDR2 is YYEKEE (reference sequence). Trimming cost V 4 bases and J 0 bases, with 11 bases left between them. The CDR3 spans 14 residues.

The chain has TRBV7-9 and TRBJ1-2; the D gene is possibly TRBD1 (6 bases). This CDR3 comprises 16 residues. CDR1 and CDR2 from the germline V gene are SEHNR and FQNEAQ (reference sequence). Trimming cost V 1 base and J 2 bases, with 14 bases left between them. In DNA form, the CDR3 reads TGTGCCAGCAGCTTAGGGCGGACAGAGGGGAACTATGGCTACACCTTC. This translates into CASSLGRTEGNYGYTF.